The text below deals with one T cell receptor (beta chain). The table lists this clone with a few counts. Its antigen remains undetermined. No much larger clone is present one base from it, and per-base qualities are unavailable. This record belongs to a study of beta chain features in type 1 diabetes (dated by TCRdb to the late 2010s). Some background on the complete study: No differences in mean age, gender distribution, total cell number or subset yield were found between patients and healthy donors. A total of roughly 99 million sorted cells were examined across all samples, and the number of cells per subset was strongly correlated with RNA yield. In the study, recently diagnosed type 1 diabetes patients and matched healthy donors were compared on the TCRB repertoires of their sorted circulating CD4+ T cell subsets. Whereas all 30 or so donors provided naive and central memory subsets, regulatory and stem cell-like memory subsets were isolated from just 8 patients and about eight healthy donors. General study outcomes and caveats: In all four CD4+ subsets, TCRB CDR3 length was moderately but significantly shorter in type 1 diabetes patients. The naive, central memory and regulatory TCRB repertoires appeared to resemble one another more closely among patients than among healthy donors. Sequencing cDNA rather than genomic DNA could over-represent highly expressing activated cells, although activation and CD3 levels did not differ between groups. Fewer insertions and more nucleotide deletions at VDJ recombination sites were observed in patients with type 1 diabetes, implying thymic rearrangement abnormalities. Only small numbers of individuals were included in the HLA sub-analyses, which left unresolved whether HLA type had any influence on TCRB rearrangement. PCR might favor shorter templates, but patient and control samples were amplified and corrected together, so any skew would affect both groups equally.

The entire isolated RNA was reverse transcribed using the High Capacity cDNA Reverse Transcription Kit, and thus expressed TCRB transcripts were sequenced. Deep immunoSEQ sequencing was performed on naive, central memory and regulatory T cell samples, with an average of roughly 3.6 million total reads per sample. Sorted cells were lysed in RLT buffer and RNA was extracted with DNase-treated RNeasy Micro or Mini kits, depending on cell number. To prevent cross-contamination, each cell subset was processed individually, whereas patient and healthy donor samples were processed jointly. The immunoSEQ multiplex PCR was used to amplify TCRB sequences from cDNA, yielding 87-bp fragments that span the CDR3 region. Amplicons were sequenced on the Illumina HiSeq platform. Under the source paper's analysis protocol: PCR bias was corrected computationally using synthetic template baselines, and reads within Hamming distance 2 were collapsed, with unmergeable singletons discarded. Reads were aligned to IMGT to assign V, D and J genes, CDR3 length, and insertions or deletions at six rearrangement sites. Within each subset, clonotype counts were normalized to sorted cell number, after which true diversity and Gini coefficients were computed with the tcR R package. The overlap coefficient, calculated on TCRB nucleotide sequences, was used to measure repertoire sharing. Out-of-frame TCRB sequences from naive cells were analyzed as a proxy for the pre-selection repertoire. Held by TCRdb, this immuneACCESS table contains in-frame sequences only and omits some clones. Under half of the omission traces to an unresolved V gene where checked; the cause of the rest is unknown. The DNA gave D and trimming, while V, J and clone size come from that table. The sample table contains 330,000 or so clones; only one count was recorded for less than 20% of them. Jointly, the top ten make up around 0.045% of the sample.

Each donor gave one peripheral blood draw, roughly 110 mL on average, collected into heparinised tubes. A BD FACSAria II was used to sort naive, central memory, regulatory and stem cell-like memory CD4+ T cells with a panel that included CD45RO, CCR7, CD25, CD127, CD95 and CD27. Purity was above 98% for every sorted population. PBMCs were isolated right away by Lymphoprep density gradient centrifugation and were stained directly, without culture. To minimize batch effects, samples were stained and sorted in pairs, one healthy donor with one patient per experiment. Spanning cysteine to phenylalanine, the CDR3 consists of 13 amino acids. Only the CDR3 part of the read is kept: 39 bases, read in frame from the first base. For CDR1 and CDR2, the germline V gene lists SGHRS and YFSETQ. V is cut by 0 bases and J by 3 bases, and the space between the germline ends is 7 bases.

Recombination joined TRBV5-1 with TRBJ2-7, with the D gene call left open. The sequence came from a woman aged 18-29 years in good health. What was sequenced was naive CD4+ T cells from blood. The cell subset or site label, as the study defines it: true naive CD4+ T cells. The CDR3 region has the sequence CASSLVRSYEQYF. The sequenced DNA is TGCGCCAGCAGCTTGGTTCGGAGCTACGAGCAGTACTTC.